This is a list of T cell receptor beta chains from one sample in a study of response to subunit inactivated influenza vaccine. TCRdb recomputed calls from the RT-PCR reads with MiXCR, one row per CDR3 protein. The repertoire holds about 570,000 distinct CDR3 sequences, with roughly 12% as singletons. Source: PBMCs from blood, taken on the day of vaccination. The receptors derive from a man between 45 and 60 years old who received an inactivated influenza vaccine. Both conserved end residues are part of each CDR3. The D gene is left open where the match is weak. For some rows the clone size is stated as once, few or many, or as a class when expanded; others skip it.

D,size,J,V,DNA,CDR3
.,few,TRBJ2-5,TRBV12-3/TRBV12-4,TGTGCCAGCAGTTTTGGTTGGCGAGAGACCCAGTACTTC,CASSFGWRETQYF
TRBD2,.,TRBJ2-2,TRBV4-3,TGCGCCAGCAGCCAAGATTTGACTAGCGCGAACACCGGGGAGCTGTTTTTT,CASSQDLTSANTGELFF
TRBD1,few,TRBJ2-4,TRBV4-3,TGCGCCAGCAGCCAAGATGGGGGGACAGGCGGAAACATTCAGTACTTC,CASSQDGGTGGNIQYF
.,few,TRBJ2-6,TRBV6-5,TGTGCCAGCATGGGTGGGGCCAACGTCCTGACTTTC,CASMGGANVLTF
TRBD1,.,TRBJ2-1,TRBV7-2,TGTGCCAGCAGCCACGGGACAGGGGACAATGAGCAGTTCTTC,CASSHGTGDNEQFF
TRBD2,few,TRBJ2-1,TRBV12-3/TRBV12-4,TGTGCCAGCAGTGCGGGACTAGCGGGGAATGAGCAGTTCTTC,CASSAGLAGNEQFF
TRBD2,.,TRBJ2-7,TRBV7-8,TGTGCCAGCACAAGAGGCAGCGGGGTCAGAAGCTCCTACGAGCAGTACTTC,CASTRGSGVRSSYEQYF
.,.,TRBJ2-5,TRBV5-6,TGTGCCAGCAGCTTGCAGCTTTCGGGGGAAGAGACCCAGTACTTC,CASSLQLSGEETQYF
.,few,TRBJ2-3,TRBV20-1,TGCAGTGCAACCGGGACGGCAGATACGCAGTATTTT,CSATGTADTQYF
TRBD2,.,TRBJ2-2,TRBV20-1,TGCAGTGCTAGAGACCCCAATAGCGGGGGGACCGGGGAGCTGTTTTTT,CSARDPNSGGTGELFF
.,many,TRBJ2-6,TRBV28,TGTGCCAGCAGTTACTACTCTGGGGCCAACGTCCTGACTTTC,CASSYYSGANVLTF
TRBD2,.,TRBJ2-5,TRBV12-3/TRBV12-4,TGTGCCAGCAGTTGGGGGACTAGCGACCAAGAGACCCAGTACTTC,CASSWGTSDQETQYF
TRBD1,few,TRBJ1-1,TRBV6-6,TGTGCCAGCAAGACAGGGTTGGACACTGAAGCTTTCTTT,CASKTGLDTEAFF
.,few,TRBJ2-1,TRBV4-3,TGCGCCAGCAGCCAAGATGGCGCGGGGAACAATGAGCAGTTCTTC,CASSQDGAGNNEQFF
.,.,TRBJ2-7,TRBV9,TGTGCCAGCAGCGTTGGTTCGGAGAGCTCCTACGAGCAGTACTTC,CASSVGSESSYEQYF
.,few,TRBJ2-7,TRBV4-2,TGTGCCAGCAGCCAAGATCGCAGGGGAGGCGACGAGCAGTACTTC,CASSQDRRGGDEQYF
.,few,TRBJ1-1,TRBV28,TGTGCCAGCCGGGCAGGGTCTGAAGCTTTCTTT,CASRAGSEAFF
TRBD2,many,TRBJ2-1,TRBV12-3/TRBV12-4,TGTGCCAGCAGTTCACCGGGACTAGCGGGACTTGAGCAGTTCTTC,CASSSPGLAGLEQFF
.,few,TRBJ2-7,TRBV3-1,TGTGCCAGCAGCCAAGGGGGTGATGCCTACGAGCAGTACTTC,CASSQGGDAYEQYF
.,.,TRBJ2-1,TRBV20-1,TGCAGTGCTAGGGGACCCACCAATGAGCAGTTCTTC,CSARGPTNEQFF
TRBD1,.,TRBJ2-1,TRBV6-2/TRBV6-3,TGTGCCAGCAGTTGGGGACAGGCGCCAAACAATGAGCAGTTCTTC,CASSWGQAPNNEQFF
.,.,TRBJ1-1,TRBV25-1,TGTGCCAGCAGTGAATTGGGGGGGGGGACTGAAGCTTTCTTT,CASSELGGGTEAFF
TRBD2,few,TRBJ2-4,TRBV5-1,TGCGCCAGCAGCCCAATAGCGGGAGAAACCAAAAACATTCAGTACTTC,CASSPIAGETKNIQYF
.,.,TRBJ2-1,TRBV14,TGTGCCAGCAAACGAAAAATGCAGGGACGGCAGTTCTTC,CASKRKMQGRQFF
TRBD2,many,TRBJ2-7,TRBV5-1,TGCGCCAGCAGCTTGGGTAGCGGGACCTACGAGCAGTACTTC,CASSLGSGTYEQYF
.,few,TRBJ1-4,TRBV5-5,TGTGCCAGCAGCGTTGACCGCGGGAAGGGCGAAAAACTGTTTTTT,CASSVDRGKGEKLFF
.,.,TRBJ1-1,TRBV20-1,TGCAGTGCCACAAACCGGCACATGAACACTGAAGCTTTCTTT,CSATNRHMNTEAFF
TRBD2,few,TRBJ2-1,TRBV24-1,TGTGCCACCAGTGATTTGGGCAGCGGGAGGGTAAATGAGCAGTTCTTC,CATSDLGSGRVNEQFF
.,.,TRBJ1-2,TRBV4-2,TGTGCCAGCAGCCAGACGAGCAGGGCCAACTATGGCTACACCTTC,CASSQTSRANYGYTF
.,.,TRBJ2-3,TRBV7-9,TGTGCCAGCACCCGGCCGACCGCGGGGAGCACAGATACGCAGTATTTT,CASTRPTAGSTDTQYF
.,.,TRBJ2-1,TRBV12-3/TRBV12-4,TGTGCCAGCAGCCTTGGGACTCGCAACAATGAGCAGTTCTTC,CASSLGTRNNEQFF
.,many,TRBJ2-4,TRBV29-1,TGCAGCGTTGAAGGGACTACCGAAGCCAAAAACATTCAGTACTTC,CSVEGTTEAKNIQYF
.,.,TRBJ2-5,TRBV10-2,TGCGCCAGCAGTCGGAGGTACCAAGAGACCCAGTACTTC,CASSRRYQETQYF
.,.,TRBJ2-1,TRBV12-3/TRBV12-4,TGTGCCAGCAGTTTTGGGGGTTACCCCTACAATGAGCAGTTCTTC,CASSFGGYPYNEQFF
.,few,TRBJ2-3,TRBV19,TGTGCCAGTAGTATAACTAGCTACCCCACAGATACGCAGTATTTT,CASSITSYPTDTQYF
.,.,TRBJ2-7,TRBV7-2,TGTGCCAGCAGCTTAGGGCTCCCGCGGGCCTACGAGCAGTACTTC,CASSLGLPRAYEQYF
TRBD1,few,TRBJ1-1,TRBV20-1,TGCAGTGCTAGAGGTTTAGGACAGGTGAACACTGAAGCTTTCTTT,CSARGLGQVNTEAFF
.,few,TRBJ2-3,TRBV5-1,TGCGCCAGCAGCTTGGAGGGGGGGGCTAAGACAGATACGCAGTATTTT,CASSLEGGAKTDTQYF
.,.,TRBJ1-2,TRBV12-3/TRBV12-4,TGTGCCAGCAGCACCAAGGACCGTAACTATGGCTACACCTTC,CASSTKDRNYGYTF
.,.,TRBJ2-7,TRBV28,TGTGCCAACAGTTTCCCTCAGAGTCCCTACGAGCAGTACTTC,CANSFPQSPYEQYF
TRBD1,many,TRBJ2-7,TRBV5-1,TGCGCCAGCAGTATATGGGACAGGAACTACGAGCAGTACTTC,CASSIWDRNYEQYF
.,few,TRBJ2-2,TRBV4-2,TGTGCCAGCAGCCAACCTACAGGGGAGGCCAACGGGGAGCTGTTTTTT,CASSQPTGEANGELFF
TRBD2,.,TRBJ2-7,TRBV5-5,TGTGCCAGCAGCATTAGCGGGGCAAGCTCCTACGAGCAGTACTTC,CASSISGASSYEQYF
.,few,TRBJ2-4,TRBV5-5,TGTGCCAGCAGCCAGGAGGGCCTTAACATTCAGTACTTC,CASSQEGLNIQYF
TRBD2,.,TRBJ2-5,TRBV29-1,TGCAGCGTTGACTCATATAAGCGGGAGGGCCAAGCCGACGAGACCCAGTACTTC,CSVDSYKREGQADETQYF
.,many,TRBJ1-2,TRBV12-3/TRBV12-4,TGTGCCAGCAGTCCGACACGTACTAACTATGGCTACACCTTC,CASSPTRTNYGYTF
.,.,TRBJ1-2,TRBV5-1,TGCGCCAGCAGAAATCAGGACAGCGATGGCTACACCTTC,CASRNQDSDGYTF